This T cell receptor beta chain was identified during a study of blood T cell repertoires in COVID-19. Whole-study context: T cells, B-cell-depleted T cells, or PBMCs supplied cDNA or gDNA.

How the authors handled the data: How many nucleated cells were present was estimated from reference gene primer amplification. The assay was immunoSEQ multiplex PCR, and TCRdb's table has in-frame clones only and misses some. V and J calls and clone size are copied from that table; D and trimming were computed from the DNA. The sample shows about 310,000 clones, around 89% of them seen only once. While infection was still active, Seattle patients were enrolled and then followed longitudinally. The germline V gene encodes CDR1 SGHTA and CDR2 FQGNSA. The V and J ends lost 3 bases and 8 bases, in that order; junction bases with no gene match: 10. The CDR3 consists of 16 residues.

This chain uses TRBV7-2 with TRBJ1-4; 9 bases align to TRBD1. The specimen was peripheral blood. This TCR was recovered from a woman between 35 and 50 years old with COVID-19, enrolled during active disease. The CDR3 nucleotides are TGTGCCAGCAGCTTTTATTCTTCCGGGACAGGGGAAAAACTGTTTTTT. Its translation: CASSFYSSGTGEKLFF.